This TCR beta chain originates from a study of blood T cell repertoires in COVID-19. Overall study context: Acute and convalescent COVID-19 samples came from the United States, Italy and Spain. In each case, the material was cDNA or gDNA derived from T cells, B-cell-depleted T cells, or PBMCs.

Trimming at V came to 5 bases and at J to 5 bases, leaving 6 bases not matched to a gene. Germline loops: CDR1 MDHEN, CDR2 SYDVKM. The CDR3 contains 15 residues. Produced via immunoSEQ multiplex PCR; TCRdb's table is partial and in-frame only. The repertoire consists of fewer than 70,000 clones, with 80% to 90% occurring once and the leading ten covering about 2.9%. The TCR comes from a man aged 50-59 years with acute or convalescent COVID-19. The chain carries TRBV28 and TRBJ1-4, with 9 bases matching TRBD1. Sequenced input: peripheral blood. CDR3 bases: TGTGCCAGCAGTCTTCCGGGACAGGGAAATGAAAAACTGTTTTTT. It yields the protein CASSLPGQGNEKLFF.